The 15 T cell receptor beta chains presented below share a single source sample, sequenced in a study of human T cells and chemical hapten exposure. Time point in this sample: pre-sensitization, week 0. Treatment reported: therapeutic diphenylcyclopropenone sensitization with weekly scalp DPC. MiXCR was run by TCRdb on the RACE reads, yielding one entry per CDR3 protein. Of approximately 370,000 distinct CDR3 sequences in the sample, 5.5% were seen once. The specimen was whole blood, collected in connection with sensitization to the hapten diphenylcyclopropenone (DPC). The source is a woman between 18 and 30 years old with alopecia areata. Some clones in this sample may be carry-over from other donors' samples.

This clonotype is a singleton in its sample. It may be a read error: a sequence one base away is much more abundant. The V gene is TRBV12-3 or TRBV12-4, the J gene TRBJ1-5; TRBD1 might be the D (5 bases). The CDR3 length is 13 residues. CDR3 in amino acids: CASSFGGRQSQHF. In nucleotides, the CDR3 is TGTGCCAGCAGTTTTGGGGGACGTCAGTCCCAGCATTTT.

There are many counts of this clonotype. A junction end diverges from the germline sequence, so it may reflect a read error. The chain combines TRBV7-9 with TRBJ1-4; 7 bases map to TRBD1. Germline CDR1 and CDR2: SEHNR and FQNEAQ (reference sequence). This CDR3 spans 14 amino acids. The CDR3 region has the DNA TGTGCCAGCAGCCGGGGACAGACTACTGAAAAACTGTTTTTT. This sequence encodes CASSRGQTTEKLFF.

This clonotype occurred a few times. The J gene is TRBJ2-3, the V gene TRBV3-1; D unclear. CDR1 is LGHDT and CDR2 is YNNKEL in the germline V gene (reference sequence). The CDR3 has 16 amino acids. V was trimmed by 1 base and J by 2 bases, leaving 13 bases between them. DNA of the CDR3: TGTGCCAGCAGCCAAGTCCCAGGCGAGGTCACAGATACGCAGTATTTT. It encodes CASSQVPGEVTDTQYF.

This clonotype was observed at least ten times. The chain links TRBV6-2 or TRBV6-3 to TRBJ1-1; D is unclear. The germline V gene encodes CDR1 MNHEY and CDR2 SVGEGT. This CDR3 has 13 residues. V was clipped by 7 bases and J by 0 bases, with 9 bases between them. CDR3 loop: CASTLHLNTEAFF. CDR3 DNA: TGTGCCAGCACCCTACACCTGAACACTGAAGCTTTCTTT.

As regards this clonotype: This may be a read error, as it is one base from a much larger clone. The chain uses TRBV7-2 and TRBJ1-5, with D possibly being TRBD1 (5 bases). The CDR3 has 15 amino acids. Germline V gene sequence: CDR1 SGHTA, CDR2 FQGNSA. CDR3 coding DNA: TGTTCCAGCAGCTACTCAGGGTATAGCAATCAGCCCCAGCATTTT. Translated: CSSSYSGYSNQPQHF.

The chain uses TRBV10-3 and TRBJ2-1, with 13 nucleotides matching TRBD2. The V gene's germline CDR1 is ENHRY and CDR2 SYGVKD. The CDR3 has 16 residues. The V and J ends lost 11 bases and 8 bases, in that order; junction bases with no gene match: 15. The CDR3 DNA sequence: TGTGCCTCGAGCCCCACCGAGACTAGCGGGGGGTATGAGCAGTTCTTC. It codes for CASSPTETSGGYEQFF.

This clonotype was picked up many times. The J gene is TRBJ1-6, the V gene TRBV20-1; no definite D call. V was shortened by 3 bases and J by 5 bases, with 17 bases between the two germline ends. The CDR3 contains 16 residues. Germline lookup yields CDR1 DFQATT and CDR2 SNEGSKA (reference sequence). CDR3 in DNA: TGCAGTGCTAGGGCGGAGAGACGGGTGGATAATTCACCCCTCCACTTT. Its protein product is CSARAERRVDNSPLHF.

Many counts were recorded for this clonotype. The chain has TRBV20-1 and TRBJ2-7, with 11 bases aligning to TRBD2. The CDR3 is 15 residues long. The germline V gene encodes CDR1 DFQATT and CDR2 SNEGSKA (reference sequence). J gave up 2 bases and V 4 bases, and 7 bases lay outside the gene matches. CDR3 DNA: TGCAGTGCTACTGAGGTAGCGGGGGGGCCCTACGAGCAGTACTTC. This translates into CSATEVAGGPYEQYF.

The rearrangement joins TRBV29-1 to TRBJ1-3; a possible D gene is TRBD1 (6 bases). V was clipped by 7 bases and J by 3 bases, with 16 bases between them. CDR3 length equals 14 residues. Germline CDR1 reads SQVTM; CDR2 reads ANQGSEA. The DNA of the CDR3 is TGCAGCGCAAACAGGGATTCTGGTGGAAACACCATATATTTT. Translated, it gives CSANRDSGGNTIYF.

In its sample, this clonotype was seen many times. The chain links TRBV12-3 or TRBV12-4 to TRBJ1-1; D call uncertain. The CDR3 covers 15 residues. Trimming removed 2 bases from V and 1 base from J, with 11 bases in between. This chain's CDR3 is CASSLRALGNTEAFF. The DNA of the CDR3 is TGTGCCAGCAGTTTACGGGCTCTGGGGAACACTGAAGCTTTCTTT.

This clonotype was recorded many times. The V call is TRBV3-1, the J call TRBJ1-6, with D possibly TRBD1 on 6 matching bases. Germline V gene data show CDR1 as LGHDT and CDR2 as YNNKEL (reference sequence). Deletions cut 2 bases from V and 7 bases from J, with 12 bases between. CDR3 length: 15 residues. This CDR3 is CASSQQGTNNSPLHF. In nucleotides, the CDR3 is TGTGCCAGCAGCCAACAAGGGACAAACAATTCACCCCTCCACTTT. The full variable domain, rest sourced from reference TRBV3-1 and TRBJ1-6, is DTAVSQTPKYLVTQMGNDKSIKCEQNLGHDTMYWYKQDSKKFLKIMFSYNNKELIINETVPNRFSPKSPDKAHLNLHINSLELGDSAVYFCASSQQGTNNSPLHFGNGTRLTVT.

This clonotype was seen at least ten times. The chain has TRBV7-9 and TRBJ2-3, with D unresolved. Deletions cut 1 base from V and 6 bases from J, with 8 bases between. The CDR3 sequence is 13 residues long. Germline CDR1 and CDR2: SEHNR and FQNEAQ (reference sequence). CDR3 loop: CASSLVTADTQYF. CDR3 bases: TGTGCCAGCAGCTTAGTGACGGCGGATACGCAGTATTTT.

The table lists this clonotype with many counts. The chain combines TRBV5-4 with TRBJ1-3; TRBD1 agrees at 7 bases. Trimming at V came to 5 bases and at J to 4 bases, leaving 9 bases not matched to a gene. This CDR3 is 15 amino acids long. CDR1 SGHNT and CDR2 YYREEE come from the germline V gene (reference sequence). The CDR3 sequence is CASRIRGAPGNTIYF. The CDR3 DNA reads TGTGCCAGCAGGATCAGGGGGGCCCCGGGAAACACCATATATTTT.

This clonotype was picked up many times. V is TRBV6-5 and J is TRBJ1-5; TRBD1 aligns across 10 bases. From germline, CDR1 is MNHEY and CDR2 SVGAGI. The CDR3 consists of 15 residues. With 5 bases clipped from V and 7 bases from J, the junction kept 8 bases outside the gene matches. The CDR3 bases are TGTGCCAGCAGTCGGGGACAGGGGAGAGGACAGCCCCAGCATTTT. Translated, it gives CASSRGQGRGQPQHF.

V and J are TRBV7-2 and TRBJ2-3, with unresolved D. From germline, CDR1 is SGHTA and CDR2 FQGNSA. V shed 4 bases and J shed 2 bases, with 7 bases lying between them. The CDR3 sequence is 13 residues long. DNA for the CDR3: TGTGCCAGCAGCTCAATGATCACAGATACGCAGTATTTT. Protein sequence: CASSSMITDTQYF. Complete variable domain (other parts from reference TRBV7-2 and TRBJ2-3): GAGVSQSPSNKVTEKGKDVELRCDPISGHTALYWYRQSLGQGLEFLIYFQGNSAPDKSGLPSDRFSAERTGGSVSTLTIQRTQQEDSAVYLCASSSMITDTQYFGPGTRLTVL.